A single sample gave rise to the 28 T cell receptor beta chains below, sequenced in a study of T cells of healthy individuals. TCRdb re-analysed the 5' RACE reads in MiXCR, keeping a single row per CDR3 protein. The sample lists about 82,000 distinct CDR3 sequences, roughly 5% occurring once. The receptor source for this set is a female donor in good health.

This clonotype was recorded a few times. The chain combines TRBV5-6 with TRBJ1-2, with D hard to call. Germline V CDR1 and CDR2: SGHDT, YYEEEE. V was shortened by 1 base and J by 8 bases, with 12 bases between the two germline ends. The CDR3 covers 13 residues. The CDR3 region has the DNA TGTGCCAGCAGCTTGTCTAATATTCACGGCTACACCTTC. Translating it yields CASSLSNIHGYTF. Together with reference TRBV5-6 and TRBJ1-2, the CDR3 gives the full variable domain: DAGVTQSPTHLIKTRGQQVTLRCSPKSGHDTVSWYQQALGQGPQFIFQYYEEEERQRGNFPDRFSGHQFPNYSSELNVNALLLGDSALYLCASSLSNIHGYTFGSGTRLTVV.

This clonotype came up many times. The rearrangement joins TRBV29-1 to TRBJ2-3; perhaps TRBD2 as D (5 bases). Between the trimmed V and J ends, which lost 2 bases and 2 bases, there was a span of 14 bases. Germline CDR1 is SQVTM and CDR2 is ANQGSEA. The CDR3 consists of 15 residues. This CDR3 is CSVEPASTHTDTQYF. CDR3 sequence (DNA): TGCAGCGTTGAACCCGCTAGCACCCACACAGATACGCAGTATTTT.

This clonotype was observed a handful of times. The V gene is TRBV6-2 or TRBV6-3, the J gene TRBJ2-4; D not certain. V dropped 7 bases and J dropped 6 bases, with 25 bases sitting between them. There are 17 residues in the CDR3. The germline CDR1 and CDR2 sequences are MNHEY and SVGEGT. The CDR3 is CASTDRRSAQPRNIQYF. CDR3 DNA: TGTGCCAGCACCGACCGGCGTTCGGCACAGCCGCGAAACATTCAGTACTTC.

This clonotype appeared a few times. V usage is TRBV25-1 and J usage is TRBJ2-1; a weak D match, TRBD1 (5 bases). The CDR3 consists of 14 residues. The V and J ends lost 1 base and 3 bases respectively, with 7 bases between them. Germline CDR1 is MGHDK and CDR2 is SYGVNS. The CDR3 sequence is CASSEFGHYNEQFF. CDR3 DNA: TGTGCCAGCAGTGAATTTGGACACTACAATGAGCAGTTCTTC. The variable domain in full, with the rest retrieved from reference TRBV25-1 and TRBJ2-1, is EADIYQTPRYLVIGTGKKITLECSQTMGHDKMYWYQQDPGMELHLIHYSYGVNSTEKGDLSSESTVSRIRTEHFPLTLESARPSHTSQYLCASSEFGHYNEQFFGPGTRLTVL.

The chain is built from TRBV4-3 and TRBJ2-3; D gene unclear. Germline values: CDR1 LGHNA, CDR2 YSLEER. The CDR3 sequence is 17 residues long. The V end lost 0 bases, the J end lost 1 base, and 14 bases lay between the germline ends. The CDR3 protein is CASSQDSIRARTDTQYF. The CDR3 DNA follows: TGCGCCAGCAGCCAAGACTCGATCCGGGCGCGCACAGATACGCAGTATTTT.

The sample holds many counts of this clonotype. The rearrangement links TRBV6-6 to TRBJ1-4; 10 bases fit TRBD1. Trimming removed 6 bases from V and 10 bases from J; junction bases left unmatched: 14. CDR1 is MNHNY and CDR2 is SVGAGI in the germline V gene (reference sequence). The CDR3 contains 16 residues. The CDR3, as DNA: TGTGCCAGCAGCTCCGGGACAGGGGCCCCCGGGGGAAAACTGTTTTTT. This gives the protein CASSSGTGAPGGKLFF.

This clonotype appeared many times. The chain has TRBV7-9 and TRBJ2-7; 8 bases are a match to TRBD1. V shed 1 base, J shed 5 bases, and the junction held 4 bases outside the gene matches. Germline V gene lookup returns CDR1 SEHNR and CDR2 FQNEAQ (reference sequence). The CDR3 consists of 14 residues. CDR3 in amino acids: CASSLGTGIHEQYF. In DNA, the CDR3 is TGTGCCAGCAGCTTAGGGACAGGGATTCACGAGCAGTACTTC.

This clonotype showed up many times. The chain combines TRBV7-2 with TRBJ2-7, with TRBD2 matching over 9 bases. Per germline, CDR1 SGHTA and CDR2 FQGNSA. Unmatched junction bases numbered 5, after V lost 5 bases and J lost 6 bases. This CDR3 contains 13 residues. CDR3 in amino acids: CASSPAGGTEQYF. CDR3 nucleotide sequence: TGTGCCAGCAGCCCAGCGGGAGGCACCGAGCAGTACTTC.

This clonotype was recorded only once. The V and J genes are TRBV7-2 and TRBJ1-2; TRBD1 matches at 7 bases. The trim removed 5 bases at V and 7 bases at J, leaving 13 bases unmatched. The CDR3 is 15 amino acids. Germline loops: CDR1 SGHTA, CDR2 FQGNSA. The CDR3 bases are TGTGCCAGCAGCCCAGGGGCGGGGGCAGGGGGTGGCTACACCTTC. The encoded protein is CASSPGAGAGGGYTF.

At least ten counts were recorded for this clonotype. The V gene is TRBV7-8, the J gene TRBJ2-1; tentative D call: TRBD2 (6 bases). The CDR3 is 15 residues long. Trimming stripped 1 base from V and 7 bases from J, with 14 bases between. Germline V CDR1 and CDR2: SGHVS, FQNEAQ. This chain's CDR3 is CASSLVRGSGNEQFF. The CDR3 DNA reads TGTGCCAGCAGCTTAGTACGGGGGAGTGGGAATGAGCAGTTCTTC.

This clonotype was seen ten or more times. V is TRBV9 and J is TRBJ2-5, with D possibly matching TRBD2 (5 bases). This CDR3 spans 17 amino acids. V lost 0 bases to trimming and J lost 5 bases, with 20 bases between them. Germline lookup yields CDR1 SGDLS and CDR2 YYNGEE. CDR3 sequence (DNA): TGTGCCAGCAGCGTAGGGCTAGCTCGCCTACCCACGGAGACCCAGTACTTC. Translation gives CASSVGLARLPTETQYF. The whole variable domain, remainder taken from reference TRBV9 and TRBJ2-5, is DSGVTQTPKHLITATGQRVTLRCSPRSGDLSVYWYQQSLDQGLQFLIQYYNGEERAKGNILERFSAQQFPDLHSELNLSSLELGDSALYFCASSVGLARLPTETQYFGPGTRLLVL.

This clonotype appeared many times. The CDR3 DNA follows: TGTGCCAGCAGCTTAGTGCTTAGTGTCGCCTACAATGAGCAGTTCTTC. Translation: CASSLVLSVAYNEQFF. This sequence joins TRBV7-2 and TRBJ2-1; D is unresolved. The CDR3 has 16 residues. The germline V and J ends were trimmed by 1 base and 2 bases, with 12 bases remaining between them. Per germline, CDR1 SGHTA and CDR2 FQGNSA.

This clonotype was seen only a few times. The rearrangement uses TRBV6-2 or TRBV6-3 and TRBJ1-1; no firm D call. CDR3 size: 14 residues. Germline CDR1 reads MNHEY; CDR2 reads SVGEGT. Trimming shortened V by 2 bases and J by 2 bases, and 9 bases separated the two germline ends. In DNA, the CDR3 is TGTGCCAGCAGTTACGATGGCTATAACACTGAAGCTTTCTTT. Its protein product is CASSYDGYNTEAFF.

This clonotype appeared many times. V is TRBV12-3 or TRBV12-4 and J is TRBJ2-3; maybe TRBD2 (6 bases). V lost 7 bases, J lost 3 bases, and 20 bases lay in between. CDR3 length equals 16 residues. This CDR3 reads CASTFGRVGSTDTQYF. CDR3 nucleotide sequence: TGTGCCAGCACCTTCGGGAGAGTAGGATCTACAGATACGCAGTATTTT.

This clonotype was counted between two and nine times. This rearrangement joins TRBV11-2 to TRBJ2-3; D is possibly TRBD2 (7 bases). The V gene lost 3 bases and the J gene lost 2 bases, with 12 bases spanning the gap. The germline CDR1 and CDR2 sequences are SGHAT and FQNNGV. CDR3 length: 15 amino acids. DNA for the CDR3: TGTGCCAGCAGCTTGAGGGGGAGGGCCACAGATACGCAGTATTTT. Translated: CASSLRGRATDTQYF.

J is TRBJ2-6 and V is TRBV7-3; the D gene is possibly TRBD1 (6 bases). V shed 5 bases and J shed 0 bases, with 8 bases lying between them. In germline, CDR1 is SGHTA, CDR2 FQGTGA. This CDR3 spans 15 amino acids. The CDR3 loop reads CASSMDSSGANVLTF. CDR3 sequence (DNA): TGTGCCAGCAGCATGGACAGCTCTGGGGCCAACGTCCTGACTTTC. Together with reference TRBV7-3 and TRBJ2-6, the CDR3 gives the full variable domain: GAGVSQTPSNKVTEKGKYVELRCDPISGHTALYWYRQSLGQGPEFLIYFQGTGAADDSGLPNDRFFAVRPEGSVSTLKIQRTERGDSAVYLCASSMDSSGANVLTFGAGSRLTVL.

This clonotype came up many times. This chain's CDR3 is CASSPDRGQPQHF. The DNA for the CDR3 is TGTGCCAGCAGTCCCGACAGGGGCCAGCCCCAGCATTTT. The chain carries TRBV6-5 and TRBJ1-5; 8 bases are shared with TRBD1. V was pared by 5 bases and J by 7 bases, with 4 bases of the junction left unmatched. The CDR3 covers 13 residues. CDR1 and CDR2 (germline): MNHEY, SVGAGI.

Only a few counts were recorded for this clonotype. This rearrangement joins TRBV11-1 to TRBJ2-1; TRBD2 matches 8 bases. This CDR3 is 15 amino acids long. Germline trimming cut 5 bases from V and 9 bases from J; bases unmatched to any gene: 12. The V gene's germline CDR1 is SGHAT and CDR2 FQDESV (reference sequence). The CDR3 protein is CASSLSRAGEREQFF. The DNA of the CDR3 is TGTGCCAGCAGCCTAAGCCGAGCGGGAGAGCGTGAGCAGTTCTTC.

This clonotype was recorded many times. The gene calls are TRBV6-2 or TRBV6-3 and TRBJ2-6; D unclear. V lost 6 bases and J 2 bases, leaving 11 bases between the germline ends. In germline, CDR1 is MNHEY, CDR2 SVGEGT. This CDR3 comprises 15 residues. CDR3 residues: CASSDPSTGANVLTF. CDR3 sequence (DNA): TGTGCCAGCAGCGACCCGAGCACTGGGGCCAACGTCCTGACTTTC.

This clonotype was seen many times. CDR3 amino acids: CASSGQGAYNEQFF. The CDR3 bases are TGTGCCAGCAGCGGCCAGGGCGCCTACAATGAGCAGTTCTTC. The chain recombines TRBV11-1 with TRBJ2-1, with D possibly matching TRBD1 (5 bases). V dropped 5 bases and J dropped 2 bases, with 10 bases sitting between them. There are 14 residues in the CDR3. The germline gives CDR1 SGHAT, CDR2 FQDESV (reference sequence).

This clonotype has a count of ten or more. The chain links TRBV6-2 or TRBV6-3 to TRBJ2-5; TRBD1 matches at 7 bases. CDR3 length equals 15 residues. V trimming: 5 bases; J trimming: 0 bases; junction bases outside the gene matches: 6. Germline V CDR1 and CDR2: MNHEY, SVGEGT. Here the CDR3 reads CASSETGLYQETQYF. For the CDR3, the DNA is TGTGCCAGCAGTGAGACAGGGCTGTACCAAGAGACCCAGTACTTC.

The chain is built from TRBV7-2 and TRBJ1-1; D is uncertain. The V gene lost 1 base and the J gene lost 7 bases, with 10 bases spanning the gap. CDR1 and CDR2 (germline): SGHTA, FQGNSA. This CDR3 region has 13 residues. The CDR3 region has the DNA TGTGCCAGCAGCTTAGGGACGGCGGGTGAAGCTTTCTTT. It specifies CASSLGTAGEAFF.

The V and J genes are TRBV7-2 and TRBJ1-1; TRBD1 matches 8 bases. This CDR3 is 14 amino acids long. V lost 6 bases, J lost 4 bases, and 7 bases stayed unmatched. The germline V gene has CDR1 SGHTA and CDR2 FQGNSA. Written as DNA, the CDR3 is TGTGCCAGCAGGAACGACAGGGGAGTCACTGAAGCTTTCTTT. Translated, it gives CASRNDRGVTEAFF.

A few counts support this clonotype. CDR3 protein: CASSLDRVNYGYTF. CDR3 bases: TGTGCCAGCAGTTTAGACAGGGTTAACTATGGCTACACCTTC. The chain links TRBV12-3 or TRBV12-4 to TRBJ1-2, with D perhaps matching TRBD1 (6 bases). CDR3 length equals 14 residues. Trimming pared 1 base from V and 1 base from J, leaving 7 bases between.

This clonotype was counted a few times. The rearrangement uses TRBV30 and TRBJ1-4, with D possibly TRBD1 on 6 matching bases. Germline assignment: CDR1 GTSNPN and CDR2 SVGIG (reference sequence). The CDR3 sequence is 16 residues long. The V gene lost 7 bases and the J gene lost 0 bases, with 18 bases spanning the gap. CDR3 sequence (DNA): TGTGCCTTTTCGGACAGACTAATAGCAACTAATGAAAAACTGTTTTTT. This gives the protein CAFSDRLIATNEKLFF.

This clonotype was detected ten times or more. The rearrangement joins TRBV4-3 to TRBJ2-5; 7 nucleotides line up with TRBD2. V was pared by 1 base and J by 2 bases, with 4 bases of the junction left unmatched. Germline V gene data show CDR1 as LGHNA and CDR2 as YSLEER. The CDR3 has 15 residues. The CDR3 DNA sequence: TGCGCCAGCAGCCAAGCTCTAGCGGAGCAAGAGACCCAGTACTTC. It codes for CASSQALAEQETQYF.

In DNA, the CDR3 is TGCAGTGCTAGTCGGACAGGGGCCGGGGAGCTGTTTTTT. It specifies CSASRTGAGELFF. The chain carries TRBV20-1 and TRBJ2-2; 9 nucleotides match TRBD1. This CDR3 contains 13 residues. CDR1 and CDR2 (germline): DFQATT, SNEGSKA (reference sequence). V trimming: 3 bases; J trimming: 6 bases; junction bases outside the gene matches: 2.

In this sample, this clonotype turned up many times. Here the CDR3 DNA reads TGTGCCAGCAGTTACGGGAATGGGCTGGAGAATGAGCAGTTCTTC. This gives the protein CASSYGNGLENEQFF. The J gene is TRBJ2-1, the V gene TRBV6-5; the D is unclear. The V gene's germline CDR1 is MNHEY and CDR2 SVGAGI. Trimming shortened V by 2 bases and J by 7 bases, and 15 bases separated the two germline ends. The CDR3 sequence is 15 residues long.